Below, one TCR beta chain is given with its context. The sample comes from a study of blood T cell repertoires in COVID-19. As for the study in general: Acute and convalescent COVID-19 samples came from the United States, Italy and Spain. In each case, the material was cDNA or gDNA derived from T cells, B-cell-depleted T cells, or PBMCs.

The V end was cut by 5 bases, the J end by 8 bases, with 16 bases between. CDR1 is SNHLY, CDR2 FYNNEI, per germline. CDR3 size: 15 residues. Generated by immunoSEQ multiplex PCR, the TCRdb table keeps only in-frame clones and is missing some. Of about 200,000 clones detected, 81% appear once; the ten largest clones hold around 9.3%. Across under 25 US areas, participants ranged in age from roughly 18 to 95 years. Cohorts were determined from participant-reported clinical history. The sequence was obtained from a woman between 45 and 65 years old with acute COVID-19. Sequenced material: PBMCs or T cells enriched from blood (not recorded which). The genes are TRBV2 and TRBJ1-6; D gene ambiguous. CDR3 nucleotide sequence: TGTGCCAGCAGTCCCTCAGCGTTGGGAGATTCACCCCTCCACTTT. It yields the protein CASSPSALGDSPLHF.